This passage covers 9 T cell receptor beta chains from one sample sequenced in a study of blood T cell repertoires in COVID-19. Libraries were prepared by immunoSEQ multiplex PCR; TCRdb keeps only in-frame clonotypes and omits some of them. The table shows some 190,000 clones, with approximately 85% occurring only once. The sequencing sample was made of peripheral blood. These receptors all come from a man older than 75 with COVID-19, enrolled during active disease.

The V call is TRBV3-1 (or the pseudogene TRBV3-2), the J call TRBJ2-1; 7 nucleotides line up with TRBD2. Germline CDR1 reads LGHDT; CDR2 reads YNNKEL (reference sequence). Unmatched junction bases numbered 13, after V lost 0 bases and J lost 8 bases. This CDR3 comprises 17 residues. The CDR3 reads CASSQDRGGQADHEQFF. The CDR3 bases are TGTGCCAGCAGCCAAGATAGGGGAGGGCAGGCCGACCATGAGCAGTTCTTC.

The chain carries TRBV4-3 and TRBJ1-4, with a possible D match to TRBD1 (6 bases). Germline CDR1 is LGHNA and CDR2 is YSLEER. Trimming removed 0 bases from V and 14 bases from J, with 13 bases in between. CDR3 length: 13 amino acids. CDR3 nucleotide sequence: TGCGCCAGCAGCCAAGAAACAGGGCGTAAGCTGTTTTTT. Protein sequence: CASSQETGRKLFF.

This clone was picked up one time. The chain uses TRBV7-2 and TRBJ2-1; the match to TRBD1 covers 8 bases. Trimming at V came to 4 bases and at J to 8 bases, leaving 10 bases not matched to a gene. CDR1 is SGHTA, CDR2 FQGNSA, per germline. The CDR3 is 15 residues long. The CDR3 is CASSWPGQGSDEQFF. CDR3 DNA: TGTGCCAGCAGCTGGCCTGGACAGGGAAGCGATGAGCAGTTCTTC.

This chain links TRBV29-1 with TRBJ2-7, with D tentatively TRBD1 (6 bases). Trimming removed 6 bases at V and 0 bases at J, with 9 bases between. From germline, CDR1 is SQVTM and CDR2 ANQGSEA. This CDR3 spans 12 amino acids. The CDR3 loop reads CSVRTASYEQYF. DNA of the CDR3: TGCAGCGTCCGGACAGCCTCCTACGAGCAGTACTTC.

CDR3 nucleotides: TGTGCCAGCAGCCAAGACTGGGGCGGCTACACCTTC. This codes for CASSQDWGGYTF. J is TRBJ1-2 and V is TRBV3-1 (or the pseudogene TRBV3-2); possible D gene TRBD1, 5 bases. Trimming pared 0 bases from V and 8 bases from J, leaving 7 bases between. There are 12 residues in the CDR3. The V gene's germline CDR1 is LGHDT and CDR2 YNNKEL (reference sequence).

The genes are TRBV19 and TRBJ2-7, with TRBD2 as a possible D gene (5 bases). Trimming took 3 bases from V and 2 from J, leaving 14 bases between them. Germline V lookup: CDR1 LNHDA, CDR2 SQIVND (reference sequence). This CDR3 is built from 15 residues. The CDR3 sequence is CASSMGGGFPYEQYF. CDR3 in DNA: TGTGCCAGTAGTATGGGCGGCGGGTTCCCCTACGAGCAGTACTTC.

This clone was picked up a small number of times. The rearrangement uses TRBV1 and TRBJ1-1. TRBV1 is a known pseudogene. This CDR3 has 17 residues. The CDR3 loop is CTSSQDGGSGVNTEAFF. The CDR3, as DNA: TGCACCAGCAGCCAAGACGGAGGGAGCGGGGTGAACACTGAAGCTTTCTTT.

J is TRBJ2-5 and V is TRBV5-1, with 7 bases fitting TRBD1. Trimming removed 2 bases from V and 0 bases from J; junction bases left unmatched: 1. CDR1 is SGHRS, CDR2 YFSETQ, per germline. The CDR3 spans 14 residues. The CDR3, as DNA: TGCGCCAGCAGCTTCGACAGGGACCAAGAGACCCAGTACTTC. Translating it yields CASSFDRDQETQYF.

The chain couples TRBV7-6 to TRBJ2-5; 7 bases match TRBD2. The CDR3 loop spans 14 amino acids. V lost 5 bases and J lost 2; bases outside the gene matches: 5. From germline, CDR1 is SGHVS and CDR2 FNYEAQ. The CDR3 coding sequence is TGTGCCAGCAGCCCCCCGGGACTACAAGAGACCCAGTACTTC. It yields the protein CASSPPGLQETQYF.